The T cell receptor (beta chain) under discussion was sequenced for a study of control samples from healthy donors and cancer patients. Trimming took 3 bases from V and 0 from J; bases not matched to a gene: 1. This CDR3 is 15 amino acids long. Germline loops: CDR1 MDHEN, CDR2 SYDVKM. Clones were sequenced by immunoSEQ multiplex PCR, and TCRdb holds only the in-frame ones, with some missing. The sample comprises 150,000 to 200,000 clones, 94% of which are singletons, and roughly 1.3% rests with the top ten. Sequenced: blood. This chain connects TRBV28 to TRBJ2-7, with 11 bases aligning to TRBD1. The source of this sequence is a woman aged 18-29 years in good health. The CDR3, as DNA: TGTGCCAGCAGTTTCGGGACAGGGGGCTCCTACGAGCAGTACTTC. Amino acid sequence: CASSFGTGGSYEQYF.